The T cell receptor beta chain described here comes from a study of identical twins. Findings of the study overall: The authors drew conclusions from cross-sectional statistical analysis rather than following the same donors. Fewer insertions marked abundant cord blood beta clonotypes; young adult naive trended weakly, memory not at all.

This clonotype was seen many times. Its antigen remains unknown. It was template switching that added a universal primer site, and there were unique molecular identifiers on the cDNA. TCRdb recomputed calls from the 5' RACE reads with MiXCR, one row per CDR3 protein. In the table there are about 150,000 distinct CDR3 sequences, roughly 3.5% of which are singletons. The CDR3 has 16 amino acids. Germline lookup yields CDR1 MDHEN and CDR2 SYDVKM. The V end was cut by 6 bases, the J end by 1 base, with 13 bases between. The source is a man younger than 35 in good health. The sample taken for sequencing was memory T cells sorted from blood. V is TRBV28 and J is TRBJ2-6, with D possibly being TRBD2 (6 bases). CDR3 nucleotide sequence: TGTGCCAGCAGGGAGGGTGTGAGGTCTGGGGCCAACGTCCTGACTTTC. This encodes CASREGVRSGANVLTF.